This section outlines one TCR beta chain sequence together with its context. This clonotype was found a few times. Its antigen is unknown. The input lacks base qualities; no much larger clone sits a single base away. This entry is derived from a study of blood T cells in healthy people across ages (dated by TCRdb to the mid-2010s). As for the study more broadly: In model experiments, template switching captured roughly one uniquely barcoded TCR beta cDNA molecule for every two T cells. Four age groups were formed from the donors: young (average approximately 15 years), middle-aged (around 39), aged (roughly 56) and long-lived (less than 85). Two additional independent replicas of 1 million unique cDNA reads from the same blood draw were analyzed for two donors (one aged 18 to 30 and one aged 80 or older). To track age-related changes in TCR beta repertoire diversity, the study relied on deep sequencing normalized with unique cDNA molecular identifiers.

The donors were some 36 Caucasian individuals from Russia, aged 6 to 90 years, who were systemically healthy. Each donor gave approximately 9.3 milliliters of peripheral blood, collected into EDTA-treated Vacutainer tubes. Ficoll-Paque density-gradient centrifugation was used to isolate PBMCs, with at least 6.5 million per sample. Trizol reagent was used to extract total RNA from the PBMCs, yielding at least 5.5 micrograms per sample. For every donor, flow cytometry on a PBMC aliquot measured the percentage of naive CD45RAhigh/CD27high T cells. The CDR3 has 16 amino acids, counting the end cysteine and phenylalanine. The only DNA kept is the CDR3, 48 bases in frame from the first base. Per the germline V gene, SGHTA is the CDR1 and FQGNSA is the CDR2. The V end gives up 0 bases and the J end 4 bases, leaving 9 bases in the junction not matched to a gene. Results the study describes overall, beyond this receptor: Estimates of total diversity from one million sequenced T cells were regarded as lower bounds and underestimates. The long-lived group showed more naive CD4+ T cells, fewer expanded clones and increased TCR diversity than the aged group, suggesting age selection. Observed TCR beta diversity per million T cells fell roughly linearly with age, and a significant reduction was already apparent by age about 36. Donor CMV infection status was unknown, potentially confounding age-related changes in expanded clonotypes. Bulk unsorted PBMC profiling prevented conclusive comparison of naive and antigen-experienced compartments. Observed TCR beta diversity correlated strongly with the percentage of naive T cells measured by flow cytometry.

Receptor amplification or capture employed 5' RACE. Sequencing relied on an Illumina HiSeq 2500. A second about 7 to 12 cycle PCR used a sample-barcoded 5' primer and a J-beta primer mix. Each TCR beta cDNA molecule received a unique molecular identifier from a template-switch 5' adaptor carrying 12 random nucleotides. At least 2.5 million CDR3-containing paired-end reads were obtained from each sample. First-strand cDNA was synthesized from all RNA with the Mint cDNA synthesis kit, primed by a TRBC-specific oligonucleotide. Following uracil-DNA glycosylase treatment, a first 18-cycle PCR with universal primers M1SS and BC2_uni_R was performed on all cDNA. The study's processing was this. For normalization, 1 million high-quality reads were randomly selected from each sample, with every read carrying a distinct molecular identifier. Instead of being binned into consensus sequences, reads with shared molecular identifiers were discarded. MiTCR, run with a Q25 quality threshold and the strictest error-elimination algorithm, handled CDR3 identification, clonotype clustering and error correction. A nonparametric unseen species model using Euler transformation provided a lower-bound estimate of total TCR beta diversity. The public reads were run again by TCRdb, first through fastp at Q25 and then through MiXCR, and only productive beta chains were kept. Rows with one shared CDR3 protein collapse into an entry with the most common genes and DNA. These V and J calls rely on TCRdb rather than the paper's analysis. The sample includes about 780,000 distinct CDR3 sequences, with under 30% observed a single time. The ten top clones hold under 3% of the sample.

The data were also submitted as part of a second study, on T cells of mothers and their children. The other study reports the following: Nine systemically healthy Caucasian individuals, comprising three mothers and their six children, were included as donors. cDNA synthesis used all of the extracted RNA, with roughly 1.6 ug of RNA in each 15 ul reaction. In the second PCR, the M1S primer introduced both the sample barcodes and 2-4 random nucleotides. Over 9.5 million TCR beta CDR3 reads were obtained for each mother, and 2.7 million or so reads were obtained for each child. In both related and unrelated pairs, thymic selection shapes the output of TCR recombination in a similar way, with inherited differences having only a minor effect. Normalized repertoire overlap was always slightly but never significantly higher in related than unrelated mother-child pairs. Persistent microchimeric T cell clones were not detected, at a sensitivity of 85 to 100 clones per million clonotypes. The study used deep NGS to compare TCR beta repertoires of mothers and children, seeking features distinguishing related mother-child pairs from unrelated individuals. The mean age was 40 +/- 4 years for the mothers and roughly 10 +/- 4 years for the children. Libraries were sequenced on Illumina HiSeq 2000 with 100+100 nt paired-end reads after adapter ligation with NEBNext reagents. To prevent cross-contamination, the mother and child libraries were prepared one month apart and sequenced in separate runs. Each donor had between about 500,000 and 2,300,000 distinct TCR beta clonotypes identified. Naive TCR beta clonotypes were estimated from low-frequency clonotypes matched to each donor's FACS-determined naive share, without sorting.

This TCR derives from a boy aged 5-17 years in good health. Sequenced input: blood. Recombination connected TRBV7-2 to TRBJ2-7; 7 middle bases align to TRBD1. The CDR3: CASSLARAGGFYEQYF. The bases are TGTGCCAGCAGCTTAGCGCGCGCAGGGGGATTTTACGAGCAGTACTTC.